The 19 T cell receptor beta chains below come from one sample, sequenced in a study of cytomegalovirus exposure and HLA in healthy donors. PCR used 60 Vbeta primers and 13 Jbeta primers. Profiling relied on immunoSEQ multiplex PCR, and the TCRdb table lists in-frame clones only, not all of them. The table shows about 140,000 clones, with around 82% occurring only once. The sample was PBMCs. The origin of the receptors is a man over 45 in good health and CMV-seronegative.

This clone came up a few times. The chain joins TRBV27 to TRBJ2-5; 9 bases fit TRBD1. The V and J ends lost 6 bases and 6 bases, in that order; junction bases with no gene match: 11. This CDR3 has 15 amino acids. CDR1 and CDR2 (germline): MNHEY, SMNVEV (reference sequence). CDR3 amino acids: CASSPVTGGAKTQYF. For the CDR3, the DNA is TGTGCCAGCAGCCCGGTTACAGGGGGCGCAAAGACCCAGTACTTC.

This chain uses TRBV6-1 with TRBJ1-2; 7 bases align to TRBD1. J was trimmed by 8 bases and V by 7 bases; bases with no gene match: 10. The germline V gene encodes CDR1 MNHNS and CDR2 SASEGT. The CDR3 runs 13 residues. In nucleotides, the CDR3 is TGTGCCAGCATGACAGGGCGTTCTAGAGGCTACACCTTC. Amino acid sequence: CASMTGRSRGYTF.

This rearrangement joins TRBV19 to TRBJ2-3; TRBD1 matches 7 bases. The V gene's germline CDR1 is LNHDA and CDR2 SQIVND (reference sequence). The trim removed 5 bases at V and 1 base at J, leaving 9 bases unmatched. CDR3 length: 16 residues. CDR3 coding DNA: TGTGCCAGTAGTGATCGAAGGGGGCGGGGCACAGATACGCAGTATTTT. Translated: CASSDRRGRGTDTQYF.

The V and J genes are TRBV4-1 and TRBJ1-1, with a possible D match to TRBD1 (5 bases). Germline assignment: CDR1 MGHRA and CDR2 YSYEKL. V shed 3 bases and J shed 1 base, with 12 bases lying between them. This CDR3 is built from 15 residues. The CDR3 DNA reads TGCGCCAGCAGCCAGCGTGGGGGGACGAACACTGAAGCTTTCTTT. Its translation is CASSQRGGTNTEAFF.

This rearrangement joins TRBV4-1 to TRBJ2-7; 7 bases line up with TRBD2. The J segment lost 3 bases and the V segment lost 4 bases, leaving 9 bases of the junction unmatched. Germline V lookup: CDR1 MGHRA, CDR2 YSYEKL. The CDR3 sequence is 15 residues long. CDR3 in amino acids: CASSPSALAVYEQYF. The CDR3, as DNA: TGCGCCAGCAGCCCCTCCGCTCTAGCGGTCTACGAGCAGTACTTC.

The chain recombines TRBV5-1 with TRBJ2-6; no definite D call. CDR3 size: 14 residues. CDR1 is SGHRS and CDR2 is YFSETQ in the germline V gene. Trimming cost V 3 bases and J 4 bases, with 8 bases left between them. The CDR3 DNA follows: TGCGCCAGCAGCTATAATCTGGGGGCCAACGTCCTGACTTTC. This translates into CASSYNLGANVLTF.

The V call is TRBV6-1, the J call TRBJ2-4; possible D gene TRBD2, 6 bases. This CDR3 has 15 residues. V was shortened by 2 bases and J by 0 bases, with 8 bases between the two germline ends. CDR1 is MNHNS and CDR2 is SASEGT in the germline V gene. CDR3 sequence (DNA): TGTGCCAGCAGTGAACCGGGGGAAGCCAAAAACATTCAGTACTTC. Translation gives CASSEPGEAKNIQYF.

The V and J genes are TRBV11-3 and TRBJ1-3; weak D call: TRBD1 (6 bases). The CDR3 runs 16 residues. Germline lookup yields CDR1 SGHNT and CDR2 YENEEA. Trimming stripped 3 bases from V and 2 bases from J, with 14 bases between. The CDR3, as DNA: TGTGCCAGCAGCTTGGATGCGGGGGCTGCTGGAAACACCATATATTTT. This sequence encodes CASSLDAGAAGNTIYF. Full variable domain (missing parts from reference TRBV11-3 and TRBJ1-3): EAGVVQSPRYKIIEKKQPVAFWCNPISGHNTLYWYLQNLGQGPELLIRYENEEAVDDSQLPKDRFSAERLKGVDSTLKIQPAELGDSAVYLCASSLDAGAAGNTIYFGEGSWLTVV.

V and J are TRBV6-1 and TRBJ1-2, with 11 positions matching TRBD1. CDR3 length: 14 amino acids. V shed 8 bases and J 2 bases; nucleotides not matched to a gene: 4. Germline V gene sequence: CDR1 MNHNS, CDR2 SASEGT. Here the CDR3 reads CASLRTGGNYGYTF. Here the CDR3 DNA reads TGTGCCAGCCTTCGGACAGGGGGCAACTATGGCTACACCTTC.

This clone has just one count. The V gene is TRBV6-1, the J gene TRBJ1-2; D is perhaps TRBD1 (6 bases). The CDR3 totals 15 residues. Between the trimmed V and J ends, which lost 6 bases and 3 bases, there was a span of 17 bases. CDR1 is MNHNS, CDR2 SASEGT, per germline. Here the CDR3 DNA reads TGTGCCAGCAGGTTCGCCCGGACAGCGGACTATGGCTACACCTTC. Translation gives CASRFARTADYGYTF.

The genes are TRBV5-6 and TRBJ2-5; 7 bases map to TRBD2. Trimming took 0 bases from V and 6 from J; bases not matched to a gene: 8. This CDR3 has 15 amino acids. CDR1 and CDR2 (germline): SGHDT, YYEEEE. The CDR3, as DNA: TGTGCCAGCAGCTTGGCGGGCGGGAGTATGCAGACCCAGTACTTC. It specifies CASSLAGGSMQTQYF.

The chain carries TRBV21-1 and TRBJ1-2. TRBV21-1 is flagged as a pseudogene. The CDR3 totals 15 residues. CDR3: CASSPRDSLLYGYTF. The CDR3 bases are TGTGCCAGCAGCCCTCGGGACTCTTTATTATATGGCTACACCTTC.

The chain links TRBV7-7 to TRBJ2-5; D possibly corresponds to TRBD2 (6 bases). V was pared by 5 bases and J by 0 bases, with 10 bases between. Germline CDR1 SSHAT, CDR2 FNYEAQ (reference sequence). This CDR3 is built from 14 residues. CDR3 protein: CASSPGTYQETQYF. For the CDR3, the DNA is TGTGCCAGCAGCCCAGGGACTTACCAAGAGACCCAGTACTTC.

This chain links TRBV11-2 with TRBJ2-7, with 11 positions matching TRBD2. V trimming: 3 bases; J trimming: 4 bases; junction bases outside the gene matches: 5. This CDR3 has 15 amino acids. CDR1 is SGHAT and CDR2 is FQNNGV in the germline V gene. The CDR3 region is CASSFSGGASYEQYF. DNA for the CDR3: TGTGCCAGCAGCTTTAGCGGGGGGGCATCATACGAGCAGTACTTC.

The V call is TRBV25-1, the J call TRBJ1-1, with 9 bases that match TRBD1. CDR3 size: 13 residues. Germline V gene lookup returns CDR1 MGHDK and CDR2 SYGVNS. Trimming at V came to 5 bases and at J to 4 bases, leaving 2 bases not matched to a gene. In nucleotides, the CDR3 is TGTGCCAGCAGTAACAGGGGGCGCACTGAAGCTTTCTTT. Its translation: CASSNRGRTEAFF.

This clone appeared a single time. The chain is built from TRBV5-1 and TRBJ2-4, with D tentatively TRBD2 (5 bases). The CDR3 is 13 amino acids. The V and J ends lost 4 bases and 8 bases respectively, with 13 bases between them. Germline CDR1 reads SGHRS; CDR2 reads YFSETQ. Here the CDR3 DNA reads TGCGCCAGCAGCCCAGCCACTAGGGACATTCAGTACTTC. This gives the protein CASSPATRDIQYF.

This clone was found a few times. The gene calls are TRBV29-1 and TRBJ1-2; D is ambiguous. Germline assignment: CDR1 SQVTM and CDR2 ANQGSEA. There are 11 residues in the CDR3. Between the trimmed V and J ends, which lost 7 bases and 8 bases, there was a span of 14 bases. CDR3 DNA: TGCAGCGCGCTCGGGTCTCGAGGCTACACCTTC. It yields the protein CSALGSRGYTF.

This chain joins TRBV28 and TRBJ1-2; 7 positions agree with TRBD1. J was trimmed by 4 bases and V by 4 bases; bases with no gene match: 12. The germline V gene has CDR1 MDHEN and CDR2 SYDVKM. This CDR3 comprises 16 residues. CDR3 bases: TGTGCCAGCAGTTCCCCGGGGGACAGCCCTGTCTATGGCTACACCTTC. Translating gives CASSSPGDSPVYGYTF.

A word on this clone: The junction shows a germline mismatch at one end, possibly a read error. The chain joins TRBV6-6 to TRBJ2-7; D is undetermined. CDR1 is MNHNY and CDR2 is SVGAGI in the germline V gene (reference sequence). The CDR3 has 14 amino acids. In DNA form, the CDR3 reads TGTGCCAGCGGTTACGCGGCGGATACCTACGAGCAGTACTTC. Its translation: CASGYAADTYEQYF.